Presented here are 12 T cell receptor beta chains from one specimen sequenced in a study of blood T cell repertoires in COVID-19. The table came from immunoSEQ multiplex PCR; TCRdb's copy has only in-frame clones and leaves some out. The sample includes about 45,000 clones, 65% to 85% of them seen just once. Material for sequencing was peripheral blood. The receptors stem from a man at least 80 years old in a cohort sampled during active COVID-19.

This clone has just a few counts. The chain recombines TRBV7-9 with TRBJ1-6, with unresolved D. V lost 6 bases, J lost 6 bases, and 12 bases lay in between. This CDR3 contains 14 residues. CDR1 is SEHNR, CDR2 FQNEAQ, per germline (reference sequence). CDR3 protein: CASSSPRVNSPLHF. CDR3 nucleotides: TGTGCCAGCAGTTCTCCACGGGTTAATTCACCCCTCCACTTT.

The chain couples TRBV5-1 to TRBJ2-1; tentative D call: TRBD1 (6 bases). The CDR3 contains 15 residues. Germline values: CDR1 SGHRS, CDR2 YFSETQ. Trimming left V 4 bases short and J 2 bases short, with 13 bases between. The CDR3 is CASSPTGQPYNEQFF. CDR3 in DNA: TGCGCCAGCAGCCCCACCGGACAGCCCTACAATGAGCAGTTCTTC.

This chain uses TRBV20-1 with TRBJ1-4; 8 bases align to TRBD1. Germline-derived CDR1 and CDR2 are DFQATT and SNEGSKA (reference sequence). V shed 3 bases and J 7 bases; nucleotides not matched to a gene: 10. The CDR3 is 15 residues long. CDR3 protein: CSASPAGGPGEKLFF. CDR3 nucleotides: TGCAGTGCTAGTCCGGCAGGGGGCCCTGGTGAAAAACTGTTTTTT.

This clone is a singleton in its sample. The V call is TRBV2, the J call TRBJ2-7; perhaps TRBD1 as D (8 bases). Germline CDR1 reads SNHLY; CDR2 reads FYNNEI. The V and J ends lost 4 bases and 2 bases respectively, with 15 bases between them. This CDR3 comprises 15 residues. The CDR3 DNA is TGTGCCAGCAGTGGGCGGGGGACAGGCGCCTACGAGCAGTACTTC. Translating gives CASSGRGTGAYEQYF.

The rearrangement uses TRBV14 and TRBJ2-1, with a weak D call TRBD2 (5 bases). This CDR3 region has 14 residues. From germline, CDR1 is SGHDN and CDR2 FVKESK. With 0 bases removed from V and 7 bases from J, the gap between germline ends came to 10 bases. The chain's CDR3 is CASSQDPGKNEQFF. The CDR3 nucleotides read TGTGCCAGCAGCCAAGATCCGGGAAAGAATGAGCAGTTCTTC.

This rearrangement joins TRBV4-3 to TRBJ1-3, with D possibly matching TRBD1 (5 bases). Trimming cost V 6 bases and J 0 bases, with 15 bases left between them. Germline CDR1 is LGHNA and CDR2 is YSLEER. The CDR3 runs 16 residues. The CDR3 DNA sequence: TGCGCCAGCAGGGACATTTCCACCGGCTCTGGAAACACCATATATTTT. This gives the protein CASRDISTGSGNTIYF.

The chain combines TRBV28 with TRBJ2-7; 8 positions agree with TRBD1. V dropped 4 bases and J dropped 7; count of bases not matched to a gene: 12. The CDR3 loop spans 15 amino acids. CDR1 and CDR2 (germline): MDHEN, SYDVKM. The CDR3 sequence is CASSYRTGILREQYF. The CDR3 DNA reads as TGTGCCAGCAGTTACCGGACAGGGATCTTAAGGGAGCAGTACTTC.

This sequence joins TRBV19 and TRBJ2-6, with 7 nucleotides matching TRBD1. CDR1 and CDR2 (germline): LNHDA, SQIVND (reference sequence). The length of the CDR3 is 15 residues. Germline trimming cut 5 bases from V and 1 base from J; bases unmatched to any gene: 2. Written as DNA, the CDR3 is TGTGCCAGTAGTCGACAGGGATCTGGGGCCAACGTCCTGACTTTC. Translation: CASSRQGSGANVLTF.

This clone showed up just a few times. The V gene is TRBV19, the J gene TRBJ2-7; 12 bases are a match to TRBD2. The V segment lost 3 bases and the J segment 1 base; nucleotides outside the gene matches: 4. The length of the CDR3 is 16 residues. Germline V gene lookup returns CDR1 LNHDA and CDR2 SQIVND (reference sequence). The CDR3 reads CASSISGTSGSYEQYF. CDR3 bases: TGTGCCAGTAGTATCTCCGGGACTAGCGGGTCCTACGAGCAGTACTTC.

This chain links TRBV27 with TRBJ1-4; D possibly corresponds to TRBD1 (6 bases). This CDR3 region has 17 residues. The ends were cut back, 7 bases at V and 7 bases at J, with 25 bases in the middle. The germline gives CDR1 MNHEY, CDR2 SMNVEV (reference sequence). The CDR3 DNA reads TGTGCCAGCACCCCGGCCCCTTCTTACGGGACAACTGAAAAACTGTTTTTT. It yields the protein CASTPAPSYGTTEKLFF.

This clone was observed a few times. The chain carries TRBV7-4 and TRBJ2-7; TRBD2 matches at 13 bases. The V segment lost 5 bases and the J segment 3 bases; nucleotides outside the gene matches: 4. The germline CDR1 and CDR2 sequences are SGHVT and SQSDAQ. The CDR3 is 15 amino acids. CDR3 sequence reads: CASSAGLAGVYEQYF. Written as DNA, the CDR3 is TGTGCCAGCAGCGCTGGACTAGCGGGAGTCTACGAGCAGTACTTC.

By proportion, this clone is large. The V call is TRBV7-2, the J call TRBJ2-3, with D possibly matching TRBD2 (5 bases). This CDR3 comprises 14 residues. Germline-derived CDR1 and CDR2 are SGHTA and FQGNSA. V was cut by 1 base and J by 5 bases, with 10 bases left in between. The CDR3 coding sequence is TGTGCCAGCAGCTTAGGCGGGTTCGGAGATACGCAGTATTTT. It encodes CASSLGGFGDTQYF.